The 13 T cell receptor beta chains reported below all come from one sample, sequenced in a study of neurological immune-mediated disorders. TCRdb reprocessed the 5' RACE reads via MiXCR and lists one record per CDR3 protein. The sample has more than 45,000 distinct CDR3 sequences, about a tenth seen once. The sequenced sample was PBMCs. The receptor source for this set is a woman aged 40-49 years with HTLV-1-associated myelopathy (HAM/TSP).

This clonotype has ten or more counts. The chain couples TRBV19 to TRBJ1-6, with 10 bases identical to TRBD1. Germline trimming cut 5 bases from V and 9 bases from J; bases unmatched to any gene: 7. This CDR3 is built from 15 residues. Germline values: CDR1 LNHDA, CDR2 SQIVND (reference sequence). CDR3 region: CASSSTGGEFSPLHF. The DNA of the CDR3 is TGTGCCAGTAGTTCGACAGGGGGCGAGTTTTCACCCCTCCACTTT.

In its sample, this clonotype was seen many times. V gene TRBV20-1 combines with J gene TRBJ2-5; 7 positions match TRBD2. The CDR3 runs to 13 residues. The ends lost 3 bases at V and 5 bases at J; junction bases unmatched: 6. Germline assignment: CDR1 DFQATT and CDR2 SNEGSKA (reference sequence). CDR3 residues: CSASPGGYETQYF. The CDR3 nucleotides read TGCAGTGCTAGTCCGGGGGGTTACGAGACCCAGTACTTC.

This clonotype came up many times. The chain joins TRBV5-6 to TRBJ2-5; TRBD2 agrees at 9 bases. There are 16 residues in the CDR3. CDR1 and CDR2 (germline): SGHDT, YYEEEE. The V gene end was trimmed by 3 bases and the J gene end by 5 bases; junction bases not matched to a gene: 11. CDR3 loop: CASSSNPGTSRETQYF. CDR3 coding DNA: TGTGCCAGCAGCTCGAACCCGGGGACTAGCCGGGAGACCCAGTACTTC.

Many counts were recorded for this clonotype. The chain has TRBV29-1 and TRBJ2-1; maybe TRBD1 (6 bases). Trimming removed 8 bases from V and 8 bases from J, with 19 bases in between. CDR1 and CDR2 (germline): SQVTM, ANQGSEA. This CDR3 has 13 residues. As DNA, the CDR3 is TGCAGCTCCAGGGGACACCTTACGGATGAGCAGTTCTTC. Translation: CSSRGHLTDEQFF.

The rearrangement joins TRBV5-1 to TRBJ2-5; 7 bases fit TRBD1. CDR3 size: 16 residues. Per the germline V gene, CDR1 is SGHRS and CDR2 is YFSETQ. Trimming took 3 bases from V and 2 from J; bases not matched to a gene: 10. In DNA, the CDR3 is TGCGCCAGCAGCTCTACCGGGACAGCCAAGCAAGAGACCCAGTACTTC. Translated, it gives CASSSTGTAKQETQYF. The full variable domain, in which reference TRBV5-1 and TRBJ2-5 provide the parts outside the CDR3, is KAGVTQTPRYLIKTRGQQVTLSCSPISGHRSVSWYQQTPGQGLQFLFEYFSETQRNKGNFPGRFSGRQFSNSRSEMNVSTLELGDSALYLCASSSTGTAKQETQYFGPGTRLLVL.

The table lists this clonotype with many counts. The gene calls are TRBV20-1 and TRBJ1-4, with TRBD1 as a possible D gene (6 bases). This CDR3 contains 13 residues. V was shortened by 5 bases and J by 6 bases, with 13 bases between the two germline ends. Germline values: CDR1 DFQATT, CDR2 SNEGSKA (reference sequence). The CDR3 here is CSAYRAEDEKLFF. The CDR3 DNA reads TGCAGTGCTTACAGGGCAGAAGATGAAAAACTGTTTTTT.

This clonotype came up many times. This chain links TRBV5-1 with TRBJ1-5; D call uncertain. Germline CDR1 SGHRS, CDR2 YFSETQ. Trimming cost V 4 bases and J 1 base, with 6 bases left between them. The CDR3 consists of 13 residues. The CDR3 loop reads CASSEGSNQPQHF. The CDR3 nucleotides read TGCGCCAGCAGCGAGGGAAGCAATCAGCCCCAGCATTTT.

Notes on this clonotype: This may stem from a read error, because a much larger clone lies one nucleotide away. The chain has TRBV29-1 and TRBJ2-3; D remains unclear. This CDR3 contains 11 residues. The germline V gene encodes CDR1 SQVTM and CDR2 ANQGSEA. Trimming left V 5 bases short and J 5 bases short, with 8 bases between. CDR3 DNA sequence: TGCAGCGTTAATTTAGGAGATACGCAGTATTTT. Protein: CSVNLGDTQYF.

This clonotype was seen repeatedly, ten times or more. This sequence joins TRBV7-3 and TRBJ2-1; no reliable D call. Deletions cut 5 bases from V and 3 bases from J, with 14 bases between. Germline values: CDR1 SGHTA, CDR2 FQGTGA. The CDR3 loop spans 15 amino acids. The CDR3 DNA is TGTGCCAGCAGCCCTGATCGGGTCCTCTACAATGAGCAGTTCTTC. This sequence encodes CASSPDRVLYNEQFF.

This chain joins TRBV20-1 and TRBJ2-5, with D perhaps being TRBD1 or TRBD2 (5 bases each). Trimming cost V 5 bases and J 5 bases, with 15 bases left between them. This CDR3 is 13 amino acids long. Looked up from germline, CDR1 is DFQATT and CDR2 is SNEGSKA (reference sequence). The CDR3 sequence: CSASGTDDETQYF. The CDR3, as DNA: TGCAGTGCTTCCGGGACGGACGATGAGACCCAGTACTTC.

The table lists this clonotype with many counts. This CDR3 is CASSQEDRPEKLFF. Here the CDR3 DNA reads TGCGCCAGCAGCCAAGAGGACAGGCCTGAAAAACTGTTTTTT. The chain carries TRBV4-1 and TRBJ1-4, with 7 positions matching TRBD1. This CDR3 has 14 amino acids. CDR1 and CDR2 (germline): MGHRA, YSYEKL. With V trimmed by 0 bases and J by 7 bases, 2 bases remained unmatched.

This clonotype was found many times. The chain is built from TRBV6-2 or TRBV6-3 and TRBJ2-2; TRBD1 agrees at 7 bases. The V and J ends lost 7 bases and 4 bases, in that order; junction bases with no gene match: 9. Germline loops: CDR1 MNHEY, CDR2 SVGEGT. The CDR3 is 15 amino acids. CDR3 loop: CASTLLDRATGELFF. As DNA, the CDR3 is TGTGCCAGCACCCTCCTAGACAGGGCCACCGGGGAGCTGTTTTTT.

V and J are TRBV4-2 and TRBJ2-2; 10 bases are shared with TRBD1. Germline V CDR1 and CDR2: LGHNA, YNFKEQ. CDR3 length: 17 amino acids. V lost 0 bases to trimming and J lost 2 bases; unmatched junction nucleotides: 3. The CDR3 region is CASSQDRTGGNTGELFF. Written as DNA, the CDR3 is TGTGCCAGCAGCCAAGACAGGACAGGGGGAAACACCGGGGAGCTGTTTTTT.